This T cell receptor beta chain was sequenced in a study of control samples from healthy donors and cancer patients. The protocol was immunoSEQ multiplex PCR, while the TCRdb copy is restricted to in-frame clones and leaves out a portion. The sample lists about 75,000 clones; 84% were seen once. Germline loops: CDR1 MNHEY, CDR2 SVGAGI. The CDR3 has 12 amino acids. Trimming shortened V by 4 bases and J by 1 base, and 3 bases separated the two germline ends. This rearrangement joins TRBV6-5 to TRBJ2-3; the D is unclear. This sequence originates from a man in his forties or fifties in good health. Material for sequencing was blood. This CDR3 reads CASSWGTDTQYF. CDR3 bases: TGTGCCAGCAGTTGGGGCACAGATACGCAGTATTTT.